This T cell receptor (beta chain) originates from a study of molecular identifiers for immune sequencing clone quantification. The CDR3 is 12 amino acids. Germline CDR1 and CDR2: MDHEN and SYDVKM. The V gene lost 3 bases and the J gene lost 5 bases, with 7 bases spanning the gap. TCRdb used MiXCR to reprocess the PCR reads, holding one entry per CDR3 protein. The sample contains about 630,000 distinct CDR3 sequences, 25% of which appear only once. This clonotype came up many times. The receptor was isolated from a human donor in good health. Some libraries in this study had Jurkat cell RNA spiked in. The specimen sequenced was naive CD8+ T cells from blood, with Jurkat cell RNA spiked in. Described subset: FACS-sorted CD8+CD4-CCR7+CD45RA+ naive T cells. This sequence joins TRBV28 and TRBJ1-1; possible D gene TRBD1, 6 bases. In DNA form, the CDR3 reads TGTGCCAGCAGTTTCGGACAGACTGAAGCTTTCTTT. It specifies CASSFGQTEAFF.